These 17 T cell receptor beta chains came from one sample sequenced in a study of T-cell reconstitution after alpha-beta-depleted transplantation in children (dated by TCRdb to the mid-2010s). The treatment or condition label here, explained by the study, means: allogeneic hematopoietic cell transplantation with graft depleted of TCRalphabeta T cells and CD19 B cells. The library relied on PCR. Sequencing was performed on an Illumina HiSeq 2500. TCR libraries were prepared with molecular barcoding, using unique molecular identifiers to normalize TCRbeta repertoire quantification. TCRdb reanalyzed the raw reads on its own, using fastp at Q25 for trimming and MiXCR for clone calling, and kept in-frame beta chains. When rows share a CDR3 protein, they turn into one entry using the most common DNA and genes. The sample table records about a million distinct CDR3 sequences; roughly 31% of these occur just once. Approximately 30% of the sample comes from the top ten.

This material consisted of PBMCs, mostly from graft donor cells, taken 360 days after TCRalphabeta/CD19-depleted stem cell transplant. The receptor set was obtained from a boy younger than two who had a stem cell transplant for SCID, so the T cells may come from the graft donor.

This clonotype was picked up a small number of times. The V and J genes are TRBV10-3 and TRBJ2-3; D is uncertain. The CDR3 totals 15 residues. CDR1 and CDR2 from the germline V gene are ENHRY and SYGVKD. Trimming shortened V by 4 bases and J by 0 bases, and 11 bases separated the two germline ends. The CDR3 loop is CAISVSATSTDTQYF. CDR3 DNA sequence: TGTGCCATCAGTGTGTCAGCCACTAGCACAGATACGCAGTATTTT.

The rearrangement links TRBV7-9 to TRBJ1-4, with a possible D match to TRBD1 (6 bases). Trimming shortened V by 6 bases and J by 7 bases, and 12 bases separated the two germline ends. In germline, CDR1 is SEHNR, CDR2 FQNEAQ (reference sequence). The CDR3 runs 13 residues. The CDR3 loop is CASSSQGGEKLFF. CDR3 DNA: TGTGCCAGCAGTTCACAGGGCGGTGAAAAACTGTTTTTT.

This clonotype was picked up a small number of times. The chain couples TRBV18 to TRBJ1-3, with a tentative D call TRBD1 (5 bases). CDR3 size: 17 residues. The germline V gene has CDR1 KGHSH and CDR2 LQKENI. Between the trimmed V and J ends, which lost 5 bases and 2 bases, there was a span of 19 bases. CDR3 bases: TGTGCCAGCTCAACCCGAGGACACGCGGTGACTGGAAACACCATATATTTT. Translation gives CASSTRGHAVTGNTIYF. Full variable domain (missing parts from reference TRBV18 and TRBJ1-3): NAGVMQNPRHLVRRRGQEARLRCSPMKGHSHVYWYRQLPEEGLKFMVYLQKENIIDESGMPKERFSAEFPKEGPSILRIQQVVRGDSAAYFCASSTRGHAVTGNTIYFGEGSWLTVV.

The chain couples TRBV5-1 to TRBJ2-2, with 13 positions matching TRBD2. V was pared by 1 base and J by 4 bases, with 7 bases of the junction left unmatched. This CDR3 contains 18 residues. Germline loops: CDR1 SGHRS, CDR2 YFSETQ. CDR3 DNA sequence: TGCGCCAGCAGCTTGACTAGCGGGGGGGCCGGAGGCACCGGGGAGCTGTTTTTT. It yields the protein CASSLTSGGAGGTGELFF.

The rearrangement links TRBV4-1 to TRBJ1-2; 7 bases agree with TRBD1. CDR1 MGHRA and CDR2 YSYEKL come from the germline V gene. The V gene end was trimmed by 6 bases and the J gene end by 2 bases; junction bases not matched to a gene: 6. This CDR3 is 14 amino acids long. The CDR3 nucleotides are TGCGCCAGCAGGCAGACAGGGAAGAACTATGGCTACACCTTC. Protein product: CASRQTGKNYGYTF.

V usage is TRBV6-1 and J usage is TRBJ2-7, with 7 bases matching TRBD1. The germline CDR1 and CDR2 sequences are MNHNS and SASEGT. Trimming at V came to 6 bases and at J to 2 bases, leaving 13 bases not matched to a gene. This CDR3 is 16 amino acids long. The CDR3 DNA follows: TGTGCCAGCAGCGGGTACGCGACAGGGAAGACCTACGAGCAGTACTTC. It specifies CASSGYATGKTYEQYF.

This chain joins TRBV2 and TRBJ1-1, with D possibly being TRBD1 (5 bases). Deletions cut 7 bases from V and 1 base from J, with 13 bases between. CDR1 and CDR2 from the germline V gene are SNHLY and FYNNEI. This CDR3 contains 14 residues. The CDR3: CASTKWGWNTEAFF. The CDR3 region has the DNA TGTGCCAGCACGAAGTGGGGCTGGAACACTGAAGCTTTCTTT. The whole variable domain, remainder taken from reference TRBV2 and TRBJ1-1, is EPEVTQTPSHQVTQMGQEVILRCVPISNHLYFYWYRQILGQKVEFLVSFYNNEISEKSEIFDDQFSVERPDGSNFTLKIRSTKLEDSAMYFCASTKWGWNTEAFFGQGTRLTVV.

There are a few counts of this clonotype. V gene TRBV12-3 or TRBV12-4 combines with J gene TRBJ1-1; perhaps TRBD1 as D (6 bases). Trimming removed 6 bases at V and 1 base at J, with 15 bases between. This CDR3 has 15 residues. CDR3 amino acids: CASSPQTGRNTEAFF. In DNA, the CDR3 is TGTGCCAGCAGCCCTCAAACAGGGAGGAACACTGAAGCTTTCTTT.

This clonotype came up a few times. This chain uses TRBV29-1 with TRBJ2-5, with D possibly being TRBD1 or TRBD2 (6 bases each). The CDR3 totals 12 residues. Trimming took off 7 bases at V and 4 bases at J, with 13 bases between the two ends. Germline V gives CDR1 SQVTM, CDR2 ANQGSEA. CDR3 sequence reads: CSGGRGGETQYF. The CDR3 DNA reads as TGCAGCGGAGGCAGGGGAGGAGAGACCCAGTACTTC.

Notes on this clonotype: At one boundary the junction diverges from the germline segment, which might be a read error. The chain has TRBV7-2 and TRBJ2-7, with D perhaps matching TRBD1 or TRBD2 (5 bases each). Germline CDR1 and CDR2: SGHTA and FQGNSA. The CDR3 sequence is 14 residues long. The CDR3 here is CACSLARESYEQYF. The CDR3 coding sequence is TGTGCCTGCAGCTTAGCCAGGGAGAGCTACGAGCAGTACTTC.

This clonotype has just a few counts. The rearrangement joins TRBV7-2 to TRBJ1-2; a weak D match, TRBD1 (6 bases). The V end lost 1 base, the J end lost 4 bases, and 19 bases lay between the germline ends. The CDR3 is made up of 17 amino acids. From germline, CDR1 is SGHTA and CDR2 FQGNSA. The CDR3 is CASSLGRGPQGGYGYTF. The CDR3, as DNA: TGTGCCAGCAGCTTAGGCAGGGGCCCACAGGGTGGCTATGGCTACACCTTC.

This clonotype was recorded a few times. The rearrangement joins TRBV27 to TRBJ2-1, with 10 bases lining up with TRBD2. Germline lookup yields CDR1 MNHEY and CDR2 SMNVEV (reference sequence). V lost 6 bases and J lost 4; bases outside the gene matches: 9. This CDR3 has 16 amino acids. CDR3 region: CASRGGASGGYNEQFF. The CDR3, as DNA: TGTGCCAGCAGAGGGGGGGCTAGCGGGGGTTACAATGAGCAGTTCTTC.

Ten or more counts support this clonotype. V is TRBV4-3 and J is TRBJ2-7; 11 nucleotides align to TRBD2. Losses at the gene ends were 1 base for V and 0 bases for J; bases not matched to a gene: 8. From germline, CDR1 is LGHNA and CDR2 YSLEER. This CDR3 is 18 amino acids long. CDR3 sequence reads: CASSQVLTSGGLSYEQYF. CDR3 DNA: TGCGCCAGCAGCCAAGTCCTAACTAGCGGGGGCCTCTCCTACGAGCAGTACTTC.

The genes are TRBV5-5 and TRBJ2-2; D assignment may be TRBD1 or TRBD2 (5 bases each). The V end lost 4 bases, the J end lost 4 bases, and 17 bases lay between the germline ends. The germline gives CDR1 SGHKS, CDR2 YYEKEE (reference sequence). The CDR3 extends over 16 amino acids. Here the CDR3 DNA reads TGTGCCAGCAGCCTAATGGCAGGGAGTCCCACCGGGGAGCTGTTTTTT. Amino acid sequence: CASSLMAGSPTGELFF.

The table lists this clonotype with many counts. The J gene is TRBJ1-1, the V gene TRBV20-1; the D gene is possibly TRBD1 (5 bases). Germline V gene sequence: CDR1 DFQATT, CDR2 SNEGSKA (reference sequence). Trimming left V 1 base short and J 7 bases short, with 7 bases between. This CDR3 comprises 11 residues. CDR3 protein: CSARGGGEAFF. The CDR3 nucleotides read TGCAGTGCTAGAGGGGGGGGTGAAGCTTTCTTT.

This rearrangement joins TRBV6-1 to TRBJ2-1, with 7 nucleotides matching TRBD1. V was clipped by 5 bases and J by 6 bases; unmatched bases: 7. CDR3 length: 14 amino acids. CDR1 and CDR2 from the germline V gene are MNHNS and SASEGT. CDR3 residues: CASSTTGAGNEQFF. The CDR3 DNA is TGTGCCAGCAGTACAACAGGGGCCGGCAATGAGCAGTTCTTC.

This clonotype turned up a few times. The CDR3 loop is CASSQPPGANVLTF. In nucleotides, the CDR3 is TGTGCCAGCAGTCAACCCCCTGGGGCCAACGTCCTGACTTTC. The chain is built from TRBV6-1 and TRBJ2-6; D not resolved. Germline-derived CDR1 and CDR2 are MNHNS and SASEGT. Trimming removed 5 bases from V and 2 bases from J, with 7 bases in between. The CDR3 is 14 residues long.